Each of the 26 T cell receptor beta chains below was sequenced from the same sample in a study of control samples from healthy donors and cancer patients. TCRdb's copy holds only in-frame clones and misses some; the assay was immunoSEQ multiplex PCR. The sample carries 150,000 to 200,000 clones, around 92% recorded once. Input material: blood. The receptors were sampled from a woman aged 25 to 45 in good health.

This rearrangement joins TRBV14 to TRBJ1-2; D gene unclear. The germline V gene encodes CDR1 SGHDN and CDR2 FVKESK. This CDR3 has 13 amino acids. Trimming removed 2 bases at V and 5 bases at J, with 9 bases between. This CDR3 reads CASSQSDGYGYTF. Written as DNA, the CDR3 is TGTGCCAGCAGCCAATCGGACGGATATGGCTACACCTTC.

The chain recombines TRBV19 with TRBJ1-2; D remains ambiguous. Per the germline V gene, CDR1 is LNHDA and CDR2 is SQIVND (reference sequence). The V and J ends lost 4 bases and 0 bases respectively, with 15 bases between them. This CDR3 contains 16 residues. This CDR3 reads CASSNPGRPANYGYTF. The CDR3 DNA follows: TGTGCCAGTAGTAACCCCGGGAGACCCGCTAACTATGGCTACACCTTC.

The chain joins TRBV2 to TRBJ2-2; 8 nucleotides line up with TRBD1. V was clipped by 8 bases and J by 1 base; unmatched bases: 6. The germline CDR1 and CDR2 sequences are SNHLY and FYNNEI. The CDR3 runs to 15 residues. The CDR3 nucleotides are TGTGCCAGCTGGGGGACAGGAGGGAACACCGGGGAGCTGTTTTTT. Protein product: CASWGTGGNTGELFF.

CDR3 DNA sequence: TGTGCCAGTAGTATAGGAGGGACAGGGAACCACGAGCAGTACTTC. Protein product: CASSIGGTGNHEQYF. V and J are TRBV19 and TRBJ2-7; 9 bases are a match to TRBD1. Looked up from germline, CDR1 is LNHDA and CDR2 is SQIVND (reference sequence). The CDR3 contains 15 residues. V gave up 1 base and J gave up 5 bases; unmatched junction bases: 6.

J is TRBJ1-3 and V is TRBV28, with 7 bases aligning to TRBD1. Germline V gene data show CDR1 as MDHEN and CDR2 as SYDVKM. This CDR3 region has 14 residues. J gave up 0 bases and V 7 bases, and 3 bases lay outside the gene matches. The CDR3 coding sequence is TGTGCCAGCACCCCAGGGGGCTCTGGAAACACCATATATTTT. It encodes CASTPGGSGNTIYF.

The table lists this clone with a count of one. The J gene is TRBJ1-2, the V gene TRBV19; no clear D gene. The CDR3 runs to 12 residues. The V end was cut by 1 base, the J end by 8 bases, with 8 bases between. Germline V gene sequence: CDR1 LNHDA, CDR2 SQIVND (reference sequence). The CDR3 protein is CASSIAEYGYTF. The CDR3 nucleotides are TGTGCCAGTAGTATAGCGGAGTACGGCTACACCTTC.

This sequence joins TRBV3-1 (or the pseudogene TRBV3-2) and TRBJ2-3, with 7 bases matching TRBD2. CDR1 is LGHDT and CDR2 is YNNKEL in the germline V gene (reference sequence). V lost 6 bases to trimming and J lost 1 base; unmatched junction nucleotides: 4. This CDR3 comprises 14 residues. This chain's CDR3 is CASSGLVGTDTQYF. CDR3 sequence (DNA): TGTGCCAGCAGTGGACTAGTGGGCACAGATACGCAGTATTTT.

The chain carries TRBV10-3 and TRBJ1-6; TRBD1 might be the D (5 bases). This CDR3 is 14 amino acids long. V was shortened by 3 bases and J by 6 bases, with 9 bases between the two germline ends. Germline V gene lookup returns CDR1 ENHRY and CDR2 SYGVKD. CDR3 region: CAISDTGANSPLHF. The CDR3 DNA sequence: TGTGCCATCAGTGATACCGGGGCTAATTCACCCCTCCACTTT.

V and J are TRBV7-9 and TRBJ2-3, with 10 positions matching TRBD2. CDR1 and CDR2 (germline): SEHNR, FQNEAQ (reference sequence). V gave up 1 base and J gave up 7 bases; unmatched junction bases: 11. The length of the CDR3 is 17 residues. The CDR3 protein is CASSLEGGPGLAYTQYF. CDR3 coding DNA: TGTGCCAGCAGCTTAGAGGGGGGACCGGGACTAGCGTATACGCAGTATTTT.

This clone was recorded once. V gene TRBV2 combines with J gene TRBJ2-7; TRBD1 matches at 7 bases. The CDR3 has 11 residues. CDR1 and CDR2 (germline): SNHLY, FYNNEI. Trimming took 9 bases from V and 4 from J; bases not matched to a gene: 3. CDR3: CASRQGYEQYF. CDR3 in DNA: TGTGCCAGTAGACAGGGATACGAGCAGTACTTC.

The rearrangement links TRBV11-3 to TRBJ2-1, with 8 bases that match TRBD2. The germline gives CDR1 SGHNT, CDR2 YENEEA. The CDR3 consists of 16 residues. V trimming: 1 base; J trimming: 3 bases; junction bases outside the gene matches: 5. The CDR3 here is CASSLGPGGNYNEQFF. The CDR3 DNA follows: TGTGCCAGCAGCTTAGGGCCGGGAGGGAACTACAATGAGCAGTTCTTC.

The gene calls are TRBV6-2 or TRBV6-3 and TRBJ2-1; D is unresolved. The germline V and J ends were trimmed by 3 bases and 1 base, with 4 bases remaining between them. The CDR3 runs to 13 residues. CDR1 is MNHEY and CDR2 is SVGEGT in the germline V gene. The DNA for the CDR3 is TGTGCCAGCAGTTATATGTCCTACAATGAGCAGTTCTTC. It translates to CASSYMSYNEQFF.

V is TRBV19 and J is TRBJ1-4, with D uncertain. V shed 5 bases and J shed 6 bases, with 13 bases lying between them. Germline CDR1 and CDR2: LNHDA and SQIVND (reference sequence). CDR3 length equals 14 residues. The CDR3 DNA sequence: TGTGCCAGTAGTTCAGGTCTCTACTATGAAAAACTGTTTTTT. It specifies CASSSGLYYEKLFF.

V is TRBV6-5 and J is TRBJ2-3, with TRBD2 matching over 10 bases. Unmatched junction bases numbered 5, after V lost 2 bases and J lost 3 bases. The germline V gene has CDR1 MNHEY and CDR2 SVGAGI. This CDR3 contains 16 residues. CDR3 region: CASSYLASGSTDTQYF. DNA of the CDR3: TGTGCCAGCAGTTACCTGGCTAGCGGGAGTACAGATACGCAGTATTTT.

CDR3 DNA sequence: TGTGCCAGCAGTAGACTAGCGGATACCCAAGAGACCCAGTACTTC. Translation gives CASSRLADTQETQYF. The J gene is TRBJ2-5, the V gene TRBV2; 9 bases map to TRBD2. This CDR3 is built from 15 residues. Unmatched junction bases numbered 5, after V lost 5 bases and J lost 1 base. The germline CDR1 and CDR2 sequences are SNHLY and FYNNEI. The entire variable domain, with the rest obtained from reference TRBV2 and TRBJ2-5, is as follows: EPEVTQTPSHQVTQMGQEVILRCVPISNHLYFYWYRQILGQKVEFLVSFYNNEISEKSEIFDDQFSVERPDGSNFTLKIRSTKLEDSAMYFCASSRLADTQETQYFGPGTRLLVL.

A remark on this clone: One end of the junction is discordant with germline, which a read error may explain. Other DNA sequences from this sample encode an identical CDR3 as well. V usage is TRBV5-6 and J usage is TRBJ1-3; D unresolved. The germline V gene encodes CDR1 SGHDT and CDR2 YYEEEE. This CDR3 comprises 15 residues. The CDR3 DNA reads TGTGCCAGTAGCTTGGCTCCCGGTATTGGAAACACCATATATTTT. Translation gives CASSLAPGIGNTIYF. The full variable domain, rest sourced from reference TRBV5-6 and TRBJ1-3, is DAGVTQSPTHLIKTRGQQVTLRCSPKSGHDTVSWYQQALGQGPQFIFQYYEEEERQRGNFPDRFSGHQFPNYSSELNVNALLLGDSALYLCASSLAPGIGNTIYFGEGSWLTVV.

The chain carries TRBV6-2 or TRBV6-3 and TRBJ1-1; a weak D match, TRBD1 (5 bases). This CDR3 has 15 residues. Germline-derived CDR1 and CDR2 are MNHEY and SVGEGT. Trimming shortened V by 5 bases and J by 1 base, and 14 bases separated the two germline ends. The chain's CDR3 is CASSRQLTPNTEAFF. The CDR3 DNA reads TGTGCCAGCAGTAGACAGTTAACTCCGAACACTGAAGCTTTCTTT.

The rearrangement uses TRBV29-1 and TRBJ1-2, with a possible D match to TRBD1 (5 bases). The CDR3 totals 13 residues. Germline V lookup: CDR1 SQVTM, CDR2 ANQGSEA. Trimming cost V 3 bases and J 4 bases, with 12 bases left between them. CDR3 DNA: TGCAGCGTTGATTTGGGGCCTACCTATGGCTACACCTTC. It yields the protein CSVDLGPTYGYTF.

Here the CDR3 reads CASSYSVTGSVSPLHF. The CDR3 DNA sequence: TGTGCCAGCAGTTACTCCGTGACAGGGAGTGTCTCACCCCTCCACTTT. This sequence joins TRBV6-5 and TRBJ1-6; 7 positions match TRBD1. CDR3 length equals 16 residues. V shed 0 bases, J shed 10 bases, and the junction held 9 bases outside the gene matches. The germline gives CDR1 MNHEY, CDR2 SVGAGI.

V and J are TRBV6-5 and TRBJ1-5; D is unresolved. The CDR3 is made up of 13 amino acids. Deletions cut 0 bases from V and 7 bases from J, with 7 bases between. Germline CDR1 reads MNHEY; CDR2 reads SVGAGI. CDR3 residues: CASSYSLWQPQHF. The CDR3, as DNA: TGTGCCAGCAGTTACTCGTTGTGGCAGCCCCAGCATTTT.

On this clone itself: This same CDR3 is encoded by further DNA sequences in the sample. The chain links TRBV6-2 or TRBV6-3 to TRBJ1-2, with D possibly TRBD1 on 5 matching bases. The V end was cut by 2 bases, the J end by 2 bases, with 6 bases between. The CDR3 contains 13 residues. The germline V gene has CDR1 MNHEY and CDR2 SVGEGT. Written as DNA, the CDR3 is TGTGCCAGCAGTTACGGGGGGAACTATGGCTACACCTTC. Translation: CASSYGGNYGYTF.

V gene TRBV2 combines with J gene TRBJ1-2; D call uncertain. The CDR3 is made up of 12 amino acids. Per germline, CDR1 SNHLY and CDR2 FYNNEI. The ends were cut back, 4 bases at V and 4 bases at J, with 7 bases in the middle. CDR3 sequence (DNA): TGTGCCAGCAGTGGACAAATCTATGGCTACACCTTC. It yields the protein CASSGQIYGYTF.

This clone was seen a handful of times. The chain carries TRBV27 and TRBJ2-7, with 11 bases that match TRBD2. V was clipped by 7 bases and J by 0 bases; unmatched bases: 2. Per germline, CDR1 MNHEY and CDR2 SMNVEV (reference sequence). The CDR3 length is 14 residues. The CDR3 nucleotides read TGTGCCAGCACCCTAGCGGGGGGCTCCTACGAGCAGTACTTC. Its translation is CASTLAGGSYEQYF.

The genes are TRBV5-7 and TRBJ2-7; D gene ambiguous. TRBV5-7 is assigned to the ORF class and has an uncertain function. Between the trimmed V and J ends, which lost 4 bases and 1 base, there was a span of 9 bases. This CDR3 is built from 13 residues. CDR3 in amino acids: CASSPTDSYEQYF. The CDR3 nucleotides read TGTGCCAGCAGCCCCACTGATTCCTACGAGCAGTACTTC.

V is TRBV21-1 and J is TRBJ1-1; the D call of TRBD1 is as the table states it, not checked on the DNA. TRBV21-1 is shown as a pseudogene. This CDR3 comprises 13 residues. The CDR3, as DNA: TGTGCCAGCAGCGGGGACAGGAACACTGAAGCTTTCTTT. Translating it yields CASSGDRNTEAFF.

This chain uses TRBV7-2 with TRBJ2-1; 11 bases fit TRBD1. The germline V gene has CDR1 SGHTA and CDR2 FQGNSA. J was trimmed by 6 bases and V by 2 bases; bases with no gene match: 6. The CDR3 length is 16 residues. The CDR3 nucleotides read TGTGCCAGCAGCTTATCCGGGACAGGGGGAGTCAATGAGCAGTTCTTC. Amino acid sequence: CASSLSGTGGVNEQFF.